Described below is a single T cell receptor beta chain sequence and its context. The CDR3 contains 14 residues. Germline V gene sequence: CDR1 SEHNR, CDR2 FQNEAQ (reference sequence). V lost 2 bases and J lost 6, with 14 bases in between. This record belongs to a study of blood T cell repertoires in COVID-19. Original handling: The assay estimated nucleated cells by amplifying reference gene primers. Sequencing used immunoSEQ multiplex PCR; TCRdb keeps in-frame clones, though not all of them. V and J calls and clone size are those listed in that table; D and trimming were worked out from the DNA. The sample lists about 260,000 clones; over 75% were seen once.

Sequencing was performed on peripheral blood. The chain carries TRBV7-9 and TRBJ2-7; tentatively, D is TRBD2 (6 bases). The sequence was collected from a woman between 45 and 65 years old with acute or convalescent COVID-19. This CDR3 is CASSLNGGAGEQYF. The CDR3 DNA reads as TGTGCCAGCAGCTTAAACGGCGGGGCTGGCGAGCAGTACTTC.